Presented here are 14 T cell receptor beta chains from one specimen sequenced in a study of beta chain features in type 1 diabetes. Their specific antigens are unknown. As every portion of the isolated RNA was reverse transcribed, the sequencing read expressed TCRB transcripts. The assay was immunoSEQ multiplex PCR, and TCRdb's table has in-frame clones only and misses some. The table lists about 370,000 clones, 8.5% to 10% of them singletons. Study-wide findings and caveats: Among all four CD4+ subsets, Type 1 diabetes patients had TCRB CDR3s that were moderately but significantly shorter.

Sequencing was performed on central memory CD4+ T cells from blood. The receptors were gathered from a young man with type 1 diabetes.

As regards this clone: This sample also contains other DNA sequences that code for the same CDR3. The chain links TRBV29-1 to TRBJ2-7, with 7 bases that match TRBD2. CDR1 is SQVTM, CDR2 ANQGSEA, per germline. J gave up 5 bases and V 6 bases, and 13 bases lay outside the gene matches. CDR3 length equals 14 residues. CDR3 sequence reads: CSVEPGREKHEQYF. The CDR3 nucleotides read TGCAGCGTAGAACCGGGGCGGGAGAAGCACGAGCAGTACTTC.

In this sample, this clone turned up a few times. J is TRBJ2-7 and V is TRBV19, with 9 bases fitting TRBD1. V shed 4 bases, J shed 1 base, and the junction held 11 bases outside the gene matches. The CDR3 consists of 17 residues. The germline V gene has CDR1 LNHDA and CDR2 SQIVND (reference sequence). CDR3 protein: CASSTPLGTGSSYEQYF. CDR3 in DNA: TGTGCCAGTAGTACCCCCCTCGGGACAGGGAGTTCCTACGAGCAGTACTTC. Full variable domain (outside the CDR3, taken from reference TRBV19 and TRBJ2-7): DGGITQSPKYLFRKEGQNVTLSCEQNLNHDAMYWYRQDPGQGLRLIYYSQIVNDFQKGDIAEGYSVSREKKESFPLTVTSAQKNPTAFYLCASSTPLGTGSSYEQYFGPGTRLTVT.

This clone was detected ten times or more. In DNA form, the CDR3 reads TGTGCCAGCAGCTTAGATCTCTGGTCGGAGACCCAGTACTTC. It codes for CASSLDLWSETQYF. The V and J genes are TRBV7-8 and TRBJ2-5; the D is unclear. Germline assignment: CDR1 SGHVS and CDR2 FQNEAQ. Trimming cost V 1 base and J 5 bases, with 11 bases left between them. The CDR3 has 14 residues.

The chain employs TRBV4-2 and TRBJ1-5; D gene unclear. Germline CDR1 and CDR2: LGHNA and YNFKEQ. The CDR3 has 17 residues. The germline V and J ends were trimmed by 0 bases and 6 bases, with 18 bases remaining between them. CDR3 sequence reads: CASSQDGVPPGTQPQHF. The CDR3 DNA follows: TGTGCCAGCAGCCAAGATGGAGTTCCCCCGGGCACTCAGCCCCAGCATTTT.

This clone was seen a handful of times. The chain employs TRBV4-1 and TRBJ2-3, with D possibly matching TRBD1 (6 bases). Trimming removed 4 bases at V and 1 base at J, with 12 bases between. The CDR3 totals 15 residues. Germline loops: CDR1 MGHRA, CDR2 YSYEKL. The CDR3 reads CASSRTGSGTDTQYF. The CDR3 DNA follows: TGCGCCAGCAGCCGAACAGGGTCCGGCACAGATACGCAGTATTTT.

V usage is TRBV5-1 and J usage is TRBJ1-1; D unclear. The CDR3 consists of 13 residues. The V gene lost 4 bases and the J gene lost 7 bases, with 14 bases spanning the gap. Germline-derived CDR1 and CDR2 are SGHRS and YFSETQ. CDR3 coding DNA: TGCGCCAGCAGCCTCGGGCCCCCTGGTGAAGCTTTCTTT. It translates to CASSLGPPGEAFF.

V gene TRBV2 combines with J gene TRBJ1-4, with D unclear. The CDR3 sequence is 12 residues long. V lost 8 bases and J 3 bases, leaving 7 bases between the germline ends. Per germline, CDR1 SNHLY and CDR2 FYNNEI. Here the CDR3 DNA reads TGTGCCAGCGTGAAAGCTAATGAAAAACTGTTTTTT. Amino acids: CASVKANEKLFF. The whole variable domain, remainder taken from reference TRBV2 and TRBJ1-4, is EPEVTQTPSHQVTQMGQEVILRCVPISNHLYFYWYRQILGQKVEFLVSFYNNEISEKSEIFDDQFSVERPDGSNFTLKIRSTKLEDSAMYFCASVKANEKLFFGSGTQLSVL.

The V call is TRBV6-5, the J call TRBJ2-7, with 7 bases fitting TRBD1. The V and J ends lost 6 bases and 2 bases, in that order; junction bases with no gene match: 10. This CDR3 is 15 amino acids long. From germline, CDR1 is MNHEY and CDR2 SVGAGI. CDR3 DNA: TGTGCCAGCAGCCTTACCGGGACAGACCCCTACGAGCAGTACTTC. Translated, it gives CASSLTGTDPYEQYF.

This chain uses TRBV18 with TRBJ1-5; D not certain. V gave up 0 bases and J gave up 6 bases, with 6 bases separating them. The CDR3 consists of 13 residues. The germline CDR1 and CDR2 sequences are KGHSH and LQKENI. CDR3 coding DNA: TGTGCCAGCTCACCACCAGGGAGTCAGCCCCAGCATTTT. It is translated as CASSPPGSQPQHF.

This clone was counted at least ten times. The chain employs TRBV19 and TRBJ2-7; the D is unclear. Trimming left V 4 bases short and J 1 base short, with 8 bases between. CDR1 is LNHDA, CDR2 SQIVND, per germline (reference sequence). The CDR3 is made up of 13 amino acids. The CDR3 DNA reads as TGTGCCAGTAGTACGACGGTATCCTACGAGCAGTACTTC. As protein: CASSTTVSYEQYF.

This clone was found a few times. This chain uses TRBV11-2 with TRBJ1-5; the match to TRBD1 covers 10 bases. In germline, CDR1 is SGHAT, CDR2 FQNNGV. Germline trimming cut 5 bases from V and 7 bases from J; bases unmatched to any gene: 5. The CDR3 has 14 amino acids. CDR3 in DNA: TGTGCCAGCAGCCTAGGACAGGGGGAGCAGCCCCAGCATTTT. It encodes CASSLGQGEQPQHF.

Comment on this clone: Other DNA sequences in the sample encode the same CDR3. This sequence joins TRBV5-1 and TRBJ2-1; 11 nucleotides match TRBD2. Looked up from germline, CDR1 is SGHRS and CDR2 is YFSETQ. Trimming cost V 4 bases and J 4 bases; bases outside gene matches: 4. The CDR3 extends over 15 amino acids. DNA for the CDR3: TGCGCCAGCAGCCGAGGGACTAGCGGATACAATGAGCAGTTCTTC. Translated, it gives CASSRGTSGYNEQFF.

The chain has TRBV28 and TRBJ1-1; D is perhaps TRBD1 (5 bases). The V end was cut by 3 bases, the J end by 4 bases, with 15 bases between. Germline V CDR1 and CDR2: MDHEN, SYDVKM. This CDR3 is built from 15 residues. This CDR3 is CASSLPQSRVTEAFF. Here the CDR3 DNA reads TGTGCCAGCAGTTTGCCACAAAGCAGGGTCACTGAAGCTTTCTTT.

The chain joins TRBV5-4 to TRBJ2-1, with a weak D call TRBD2 (6 bases). V was trimmed by 0 bases and J by 3 bases, leaving 10 bases between them. The V gene's germline CDR1 is SGHNT and CDR2 YYREEE (reference sequence). CDR3 length equals 15 residues. The CDR3 reads CASSLGAGGYNEQFF. The CDR3 DNA follows: TGTGCCAGCAGCTTGGGTGCCGGGGGCTACAATGAGCAGTTCTTC.